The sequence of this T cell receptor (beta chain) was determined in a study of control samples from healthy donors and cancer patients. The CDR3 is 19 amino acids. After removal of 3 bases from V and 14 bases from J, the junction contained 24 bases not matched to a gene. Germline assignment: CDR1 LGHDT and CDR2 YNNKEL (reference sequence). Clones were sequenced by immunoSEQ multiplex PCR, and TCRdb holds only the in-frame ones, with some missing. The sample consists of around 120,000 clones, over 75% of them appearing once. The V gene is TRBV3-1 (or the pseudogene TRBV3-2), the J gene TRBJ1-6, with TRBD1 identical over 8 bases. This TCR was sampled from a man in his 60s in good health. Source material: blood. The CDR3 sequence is CASSQGLYRGSNNQGALHF. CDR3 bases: TGTGCCAGCAGCCAGGGACTTTACAGGGGGTCCAATAACCAGGGCGCCCTCCACTTT.